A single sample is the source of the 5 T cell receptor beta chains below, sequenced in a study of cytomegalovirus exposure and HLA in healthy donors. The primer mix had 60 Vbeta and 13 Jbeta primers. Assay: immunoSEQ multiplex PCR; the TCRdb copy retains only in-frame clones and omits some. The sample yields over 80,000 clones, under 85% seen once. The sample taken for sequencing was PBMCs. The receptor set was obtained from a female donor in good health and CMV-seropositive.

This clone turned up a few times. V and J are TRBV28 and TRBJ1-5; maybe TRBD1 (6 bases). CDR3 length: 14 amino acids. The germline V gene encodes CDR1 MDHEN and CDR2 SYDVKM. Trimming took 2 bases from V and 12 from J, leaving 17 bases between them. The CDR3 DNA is TGTGCCAGCAGTTTAGGGGGACCCCAGGGGATCCAGCATTTT. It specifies CASSLGGPQGIQHF.

The CDR3 sequence: CATSRATVEGTEAFF. CDR3 coding DNA: TGTGCCACCAGCAGAGCTACAGTCGAGGGCACTGAAGCTTTCTTT. The gene calls are TRBV15 and TRBJ1-1; no definite D call. Deletions cut 1 base from V and 4 bases from J, with 13 bases between. CDR1 and CDR2 (germline): LNHNV, YYDKDF (reference sequence). The CDR3 runs to 15 residues.

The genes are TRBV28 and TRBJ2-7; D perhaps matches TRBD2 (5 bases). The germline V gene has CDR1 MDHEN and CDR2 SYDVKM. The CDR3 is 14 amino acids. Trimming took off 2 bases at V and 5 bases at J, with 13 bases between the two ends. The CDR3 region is CASSLGGERDEQYF. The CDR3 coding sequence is TGTGCCAGCAGTTTAGGTGGGGAGAGGGACGAGCAGTACTTC.

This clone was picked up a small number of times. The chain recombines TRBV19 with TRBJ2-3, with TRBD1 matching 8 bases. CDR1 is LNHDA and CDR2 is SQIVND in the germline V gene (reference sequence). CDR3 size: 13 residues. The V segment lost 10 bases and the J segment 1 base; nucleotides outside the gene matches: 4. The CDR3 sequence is CAIRGHGTDTQYF. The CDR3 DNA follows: TGTGCCATCAGGGGGCATGGCACAGATACGCAGTATTTT. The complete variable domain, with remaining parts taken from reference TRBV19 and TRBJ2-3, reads DGGITQSPKYLFRKEGQNVTLSCEQNLNHDAMYWYRQDPGQGLRLIYYSQIVNDFQKGDIAEGYSVSREKKESFPLTVTSAQKNPTAFYLCAIRGHGTDTQYFGPGTRLTVL.

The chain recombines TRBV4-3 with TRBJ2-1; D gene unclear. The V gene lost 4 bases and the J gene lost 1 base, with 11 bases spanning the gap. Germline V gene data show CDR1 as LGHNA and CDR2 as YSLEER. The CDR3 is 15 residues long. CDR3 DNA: TGCGCCAGCAGCCCCAGTTTACGATCCTACAATGAGCAGTTCTTC. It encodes CASSPSLRSYNEQFF.